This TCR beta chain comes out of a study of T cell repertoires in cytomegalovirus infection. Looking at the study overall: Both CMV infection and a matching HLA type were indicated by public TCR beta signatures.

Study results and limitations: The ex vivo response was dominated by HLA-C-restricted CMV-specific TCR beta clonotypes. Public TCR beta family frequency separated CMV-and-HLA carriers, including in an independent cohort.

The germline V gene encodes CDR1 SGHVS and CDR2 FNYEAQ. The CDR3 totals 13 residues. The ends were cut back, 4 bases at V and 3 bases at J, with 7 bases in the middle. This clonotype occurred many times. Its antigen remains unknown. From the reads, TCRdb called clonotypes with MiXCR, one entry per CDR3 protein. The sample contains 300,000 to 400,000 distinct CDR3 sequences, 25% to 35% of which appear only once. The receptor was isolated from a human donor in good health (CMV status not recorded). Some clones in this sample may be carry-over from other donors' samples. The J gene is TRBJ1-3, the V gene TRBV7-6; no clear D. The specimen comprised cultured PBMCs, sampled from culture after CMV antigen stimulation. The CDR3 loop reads CASSSSFGNTIYF. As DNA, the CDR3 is TGTGCCAGCAGCTCCTCCTTTGGAAACACCATATATTTT.